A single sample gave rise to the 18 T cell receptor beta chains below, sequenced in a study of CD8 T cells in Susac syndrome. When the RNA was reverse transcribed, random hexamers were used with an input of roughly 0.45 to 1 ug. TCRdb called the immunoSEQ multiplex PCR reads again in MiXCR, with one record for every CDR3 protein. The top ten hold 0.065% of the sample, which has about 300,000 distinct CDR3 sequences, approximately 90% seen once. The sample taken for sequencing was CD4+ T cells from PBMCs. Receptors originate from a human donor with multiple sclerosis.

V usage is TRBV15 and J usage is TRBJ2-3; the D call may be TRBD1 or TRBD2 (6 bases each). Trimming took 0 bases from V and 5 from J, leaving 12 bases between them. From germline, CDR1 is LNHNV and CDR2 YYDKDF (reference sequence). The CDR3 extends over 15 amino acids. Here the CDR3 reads CATSREAGGGDTQYF. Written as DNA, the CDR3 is TGTGCCACCAGCAGAGAAGCCGGGGGCGGAGATACGCAGTATTTT.

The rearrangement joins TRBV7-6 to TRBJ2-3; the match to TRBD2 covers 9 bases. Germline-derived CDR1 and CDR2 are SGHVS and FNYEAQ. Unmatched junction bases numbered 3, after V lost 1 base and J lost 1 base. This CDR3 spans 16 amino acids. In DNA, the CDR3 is TGTGCCAGCAGCTTAGGTGCTAGCGGGGGCACAGATACGCAGTATTTT. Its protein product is CASSLGASGGTDTQYF.

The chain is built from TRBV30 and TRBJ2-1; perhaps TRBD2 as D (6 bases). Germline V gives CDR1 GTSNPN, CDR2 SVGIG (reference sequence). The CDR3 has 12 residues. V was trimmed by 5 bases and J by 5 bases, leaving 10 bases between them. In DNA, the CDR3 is TGTGCCTGGGCGGACTATCACAATGAGCAGTTCTTC. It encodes CAWADYHNEQFF.

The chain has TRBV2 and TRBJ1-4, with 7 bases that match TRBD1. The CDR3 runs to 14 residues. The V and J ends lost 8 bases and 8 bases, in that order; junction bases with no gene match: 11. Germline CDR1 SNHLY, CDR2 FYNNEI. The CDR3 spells CASGRQGWEEKLFF. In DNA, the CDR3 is TGTGCCAGCGGTAGACAGGGTTGGGAAGAAAAACTGTTTTTT.

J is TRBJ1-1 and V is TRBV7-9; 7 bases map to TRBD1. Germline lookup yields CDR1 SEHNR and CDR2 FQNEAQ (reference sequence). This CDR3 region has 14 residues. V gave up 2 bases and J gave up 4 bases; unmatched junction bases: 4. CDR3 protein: CASSLLTGITEAFF. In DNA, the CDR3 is TGTGCCAGCAGCTTATTGACAGGGATCACTGAAGCTTTCTTT. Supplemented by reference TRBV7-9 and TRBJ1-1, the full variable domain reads DTGVSQNPRHKITKRGQNVTFRCDPISEHNRLYWYRQTLGQGPEFLTYFQNEAQLEKSRLLSDRFSAERPKGSFSTLEIQRTEQGDSAMYLCASSLLTGITEAFFGQGTRLTVV.

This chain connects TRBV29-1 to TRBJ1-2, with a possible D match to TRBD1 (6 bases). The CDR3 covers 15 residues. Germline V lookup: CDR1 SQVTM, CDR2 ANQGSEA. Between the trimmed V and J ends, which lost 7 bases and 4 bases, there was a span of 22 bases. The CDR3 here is CSAGGGPLEFYGYTF. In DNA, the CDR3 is TGCAGCGCTGGCGGGGGCCCCTTGGAGTTCTATGGCTACACCTTC.

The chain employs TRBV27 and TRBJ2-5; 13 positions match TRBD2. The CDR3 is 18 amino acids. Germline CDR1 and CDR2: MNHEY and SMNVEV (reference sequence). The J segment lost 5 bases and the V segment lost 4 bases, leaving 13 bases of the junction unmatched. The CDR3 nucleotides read TGTGCCAGCAGTTCCCTTGGACTAGCGGGGGCATTTCGGGAGACCCAGTACTTC. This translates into CASSSLGLAGAFRETQYF.

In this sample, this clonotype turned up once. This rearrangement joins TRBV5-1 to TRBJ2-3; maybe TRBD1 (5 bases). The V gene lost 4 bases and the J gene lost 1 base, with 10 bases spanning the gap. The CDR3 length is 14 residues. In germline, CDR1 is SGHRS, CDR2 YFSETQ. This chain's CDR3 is CASSQGSGTDTQYF. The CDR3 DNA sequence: TGCGCCAGCAGCCAGGGAAGCGGCACAGATACGCAGTATTTT.

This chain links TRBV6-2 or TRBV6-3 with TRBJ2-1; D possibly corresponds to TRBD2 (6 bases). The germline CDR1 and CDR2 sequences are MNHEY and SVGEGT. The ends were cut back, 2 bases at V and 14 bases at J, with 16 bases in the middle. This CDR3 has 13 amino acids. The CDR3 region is CASSYRTAGPKFF. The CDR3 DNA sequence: TGTGCCAGCAGTTACCGAACGGCGGGACCCAAGTTCTTC.

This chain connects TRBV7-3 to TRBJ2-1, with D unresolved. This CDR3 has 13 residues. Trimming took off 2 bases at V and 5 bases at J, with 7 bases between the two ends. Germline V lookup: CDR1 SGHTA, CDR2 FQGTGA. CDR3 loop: CASSLRLNNEQFF. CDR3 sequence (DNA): TGTGCCAGCAGCTTACGGCTAAACAATGAGCAGTTCTTC.

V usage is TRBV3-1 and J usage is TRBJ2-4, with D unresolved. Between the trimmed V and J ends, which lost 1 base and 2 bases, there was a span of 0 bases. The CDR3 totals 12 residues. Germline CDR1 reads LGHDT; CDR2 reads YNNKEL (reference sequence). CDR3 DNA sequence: TGTGCCAGCAGCCAAGCCAAAAACATTCAGTACTTC. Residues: CASSQAKNIQYF.

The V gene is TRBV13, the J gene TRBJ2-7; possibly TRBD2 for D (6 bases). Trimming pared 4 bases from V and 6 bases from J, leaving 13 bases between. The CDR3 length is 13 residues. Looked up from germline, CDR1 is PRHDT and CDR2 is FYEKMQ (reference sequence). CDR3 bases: TGTGCCAGCAGCTCCGGGACTTTTATCGAGCAGTACTTC. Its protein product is CASSSGTFIEQYF.

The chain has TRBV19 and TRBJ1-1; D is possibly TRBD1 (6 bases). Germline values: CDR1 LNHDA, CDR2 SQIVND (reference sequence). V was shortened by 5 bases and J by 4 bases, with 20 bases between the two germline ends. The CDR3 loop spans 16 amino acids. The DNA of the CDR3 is TGTGCCAGTAGTCTCGGCCAGGGGATCCCTAGCACTGAAGCTTTCTTT. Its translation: CASSLGQGIPSTEAFF.

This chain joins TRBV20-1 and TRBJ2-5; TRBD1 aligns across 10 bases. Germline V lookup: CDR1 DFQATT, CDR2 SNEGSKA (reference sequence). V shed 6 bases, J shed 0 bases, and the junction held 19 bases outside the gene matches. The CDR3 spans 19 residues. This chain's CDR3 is CSATPTGGDLLVHQETQYF. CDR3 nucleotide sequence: TGCAGTGCCACCCCGACAGGGGGCGACCTCCTAGTCCACCAAGAGACCCAGTACTTC.

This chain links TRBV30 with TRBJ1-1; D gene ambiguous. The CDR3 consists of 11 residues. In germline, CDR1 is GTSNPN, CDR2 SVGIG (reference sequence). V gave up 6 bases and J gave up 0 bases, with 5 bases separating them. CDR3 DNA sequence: TGTGCCTGTAACATGAACACTGAAGCTTTCTTT. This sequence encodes CACNMNTEAFF.

CDR3 loop: CATGNRVSGNTIYF. The CDR3 DNA follows: TGTGCCACCGGGAACAGGGTCTCTGGAAACACCATATATTTT. The rearrangement uses TRBV15 and TRBJ1-3, with D possibly matching TRBD1 (6 bases). The CDR3 runs 14 residues. The germline V gene has CDR1 LNHNV and CDR2 YYDKDF (reference sequence). V dropped 8 bases and J dropped 0 bases, with 11 bases sitting between them.

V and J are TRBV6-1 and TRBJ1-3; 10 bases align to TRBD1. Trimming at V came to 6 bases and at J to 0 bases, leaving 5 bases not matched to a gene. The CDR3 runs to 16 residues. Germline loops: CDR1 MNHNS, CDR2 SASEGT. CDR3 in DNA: TGTGCCAGCAGGAGGACAGGGGGAGTCTCTGGAAACACCATATATTTT. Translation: CASRRTGGVSGNTIYF.

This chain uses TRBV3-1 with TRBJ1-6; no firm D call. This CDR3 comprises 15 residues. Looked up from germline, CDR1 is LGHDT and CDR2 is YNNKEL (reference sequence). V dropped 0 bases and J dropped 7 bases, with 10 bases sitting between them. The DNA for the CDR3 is TGTGCCAGCAGCCAAGACGGCCGGATAAATTCACCCCTCCACTTT. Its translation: CASSQDGRINSPLHF.